Presented here are 28 T cell receptor beta chains from one specimen sequenced in a study of post-analysis software for immune sequencing data. Antigens of these TCRs are unknown. General study findings and limits: Patients carried five TRBV segments more frequently than controls did, and TRBV5-6, TRBV5-1 and TRBV20-1 were among them.

Unique-molecular-identifier-tagged TCR beta cDNA libraries were used. TCRdb reprocessed the PCR reads via MiXCR and lists one record per CDR3 protein. The sample contains fewer than 850,000 distinct CDR3 sequences, roughly 27% of which appear only once. What was sequenced was blood. These TCRs come from a girl aged 10-17 years with multiple sclerosis.

This clonotype has only a few counts. V gene TRBV9 combines with J gene TRBJ2-5; a possible D gene is TRBD1 (5 bases). V lost 3 bases, J lost 4 bases, and 16 bases lay in between. CDR3 length: 15 residues. Per the germline V gene, CDR1 is SGDLS and CDR2 is YYNGEE. CDR3 in DNA: TGTGCCAGCAGCGGTCTCAGGGTAGGGGTAGAGACCCAGTACTTC. Translation gives CASSGLRVGVETQYF.

This clonotype was found once. One junction end does not reproduce the germline sequence, and a read error may be involved. The genes are TRBV28 and TRBJ2-4, with 10 nucleotides matching TRBD2. The CDR3 totals 17 residues. Germline lookup yields CDR1 MDHEN and CDR2 SYDVKM. CDR3 region: CVSSLFASGGAKNIQYF. The DNA for the CDR3 is TGTGTCAGCAGTTTATTTGCTAGCGGGGGAGCCAAAAACATTCAGTACTTC.

This rearrangement joins TRBV12-3 or TRBV12-4 to TRBJ2-1, with TRBD2 matching over 8 bases. Trimming at V came to 2 bases and at J to 0 bases, leaving 3 bases not matched to a gene. The CDR3 has 16 residues. CDR3 nucleotide sequence: TGTGCCAGCAGTTTAAAAAGCGGGGGCTCCTACAATGAGCAGTTCTTC. Residues: CASSLKSGGSYNEQFF.

This clonotype was observed a handful of times. This chain links TRBV9 with TRBJ2-1, with TRBD1 identical over 8 bases. The CDR3 is 20 amino acids. The germline V gene encodes CDR1 SGDLS and CDR2 YYNGEE. V was clipped by 3 bases and J by 0 bases; unmatched bases: 17. CDR3 residues: CASSATGGSLGRSSYNEQFF. CDR3 nucleotides: TGTGCCAGCAGCGCCACAGGGGGATCATTAGGGCGTAGCTCCTACAATGAGCAGTTCTTC.

The chain joins TRBV12-5 to TRBJ2-1; 9 positions match TRBD1. The CDR3 spans 19 residues. Unmatched junction bases numbered 9, after V lost 0 bases and J lost 0 bases. CDR1 is LGHNT and CDR2 is FRNRAP in the germline V gene. The CDR3 here is CASGLVYPGTGSSYNEQFF. DNA for the CDR3: TGTGCTAGTGGTTTGGTATATCCCGGGACAGGGAGCTCCTACAATGAGCAGTTCTTC.

The chain couples TRBV20-1 to TRBJ2-3, with TRBD1 as a possible D gene (6 bases). The V end lost 4 bases, the J end lost 7 bases, and 15 bases lay between the germline ends. The germline CDR1 and CDR2 sequences are DFQATT and SNEGSKA (reference sequence). The CDR3 loop spans 13 amino acids. CDR3 sequence (DNA): TGCAGTGCTAAAGCAGGGGCACGGAATACGCAGTATTTT. As protein: CSAKAGARNTQYF.

J is TRBJ2-1 and V is TRBV4-3; possible D gene TRBD2, 6 bases. The CDR3 runs 15 residues. V was cut by 0 bases and J by 12 bases, with 18 bases left in between. Germline loops: CDR1 LGHNA, CDR2 YSLEER. CDR3 DNA sequence: TGCGCCAGCAGCCAAGATGGAGGGGACCTTGTGGTGCAGTTCTTC. Residues: CASSQDGGDLVVQFF.

The chain carries TRBV7-9 and TRBJ1-2, with TRBD1 matching 10 bases. Losses at the gene ends were 3 bases for V and 5 bases for J; bases not matched to a gene: 6. This CDR3 is built from 15 residues. Germline V gene lookup returns CDR1 SEHNR and CDR2 FQNEAQ (reference sequence). The CDR3 region is CASSFPGTGDYGYTF. Written as DNA, the CDR3 is TGTGCCAGCAGCTTCCCCGGGACAGGGGATTATGGCTACACCTTC. The whole variable domain, filled in from reference TRBV7-9 and TRBJ1-2, reads DTGVSQNPRHKITKRGQNVTFRCDPISEHNRLYWYRQTLGQGPEFLTYFQNEAQLEKSRLLSDRFSAERPKGSFSTLEIQRTEQGDSAMYLCASSFPGTGDYGYTFGSGTRLTVV.

Many counts were recorded for this clonotype. This chain joins TRBV6-2 or TRBV6-3 and TRBJ2-7; D gene uncertain. V lost 5 bases to trimming and J lost 2 bases, with 4 bases between them. This CDR3 is built from 11 residues. Germline loops: CDR1 MNHEY, CDR2 SVGEGT. The chain's CDR3 is CASSDTYEQYF. For the CDR3, the DNA is TGTGCCAGCAGTGACACCTACGAGCAGTACTTC.

The chain uses TRBV11-2 and TRBJ2-6; no firm D call. This CDR3 is built from 17 residues. The germline V gene has CDR1 SGHAT and CDR2 FQNNGV. V shed 5 bases and J shed 1 base, with 15 bases lying between them. This CDR3 reads CASSRSSVGSGANVLTF. CDR3 in DNA: TGTGCCAGCAGCCGATCCTCGGTGGGATCTGGGGCCAACGTCCTGACTTTC.

CDR3 in DNA: TGCGCCAGCAGCTTACACCCAGGACGGATGTCAGATACGCAGTATTTT. Amino acid sequence: CASSLHPGRMSDTQYF. V gene TRBV5-1 combines with J gene TRBJ2-3; D unclear. The CDR3 is made up of 16 amino acids. Trimming shortened V by 2 bases and J by 4 bases, and 17 bases separated the two germline ends. Germline values: CDR1 SGHRS, CDR2 YFSETQ. The whole variable domain, remainder taken from reference TRBV5-1 and TRBJ2-3, is KAGVTQTPRYLIKTRGQQVTLSCSPISGHRSVSWYQQTPGQGLQFLFEYFSETQRNKGNFPGRFSGRQFSNSRSEMNVSTLELGDSALYLCASSLHPGRMSDTQYFGPGTRLTVL.

The chain uses TRBV27 and TRBJ2-3, with D hard to call. The CDR3 covers 11 residues. V lost 1 base and J 14 bases, leaving 10 bases between the germline ends. Germline lookup yields CDR1 MNHEY and CDR2 SMNVEV (reference sequence). The CDR3 reads CASSLFPARYF. CDR3 DNA sequence: TGTGCCAGCAGTTTATTCCCCGCGCGGTATTTT.

For the CDR3, the DNA is TGTGCCAGCAGTCAACTAGCGGGAGGGACCGGGGAGCTGTTTTTT. Protein: CASSQLAGGTGELFF. The J gene is TRBJ2-2, the V gene TRBV6-2 or TRBV6-3, with 13 bases aligning to TRBD2. Germline lookup yields CDR1 MNHEY and CDR2 SVGEGT. The length of the CDR3 is 15 residues. V gave up 5 bases and J gave up 5 bases; unmatched junction bases: 2.

This clonotype showed up just a few times. The chain joins TRBV7-2 to TRBJ2-1; no definite D call. Trimming took off 4 bases at V and 5 bases at J, with 9 bases between the two ends. The CDR3 has 13 amino acids. Germline V CDR1 and CDR2: SGHTA, FQGNSA. The CDR3 loop reads CASSYGLDNEQFF. The CDR3 DNA reads TGTGCCAGCAGCTACGGTCTGGACAATGAGCAGTTCTTC. The entire variable domain, with the rest obtained from reference TRBV7-2 and TRBJ2-1, is as follows: GAGVSQSPSNKVTEKGKDVELRCDPISGHTALYWYRQSLGQGLEFLIYFQGNSAPDKSGLPSDRFSAERTGGSVSTLTIQRTQQEDSAVYLCASSYGLDNEQFFGPGTRLTVL.

The V call is TRBV5-1, the J call TRBJ2-3; 9 nucleotides line up with TRBD2. V gave up 4 bases and J gave up 2 bases; unmatched junction bases: 8. Germline lookup yields CDR1 SGHRS and CDR2 YFSETQ. There are 16 residues in the CDR3. CDR3 coding DNA: TGCGCCAGCAGCCGTTCGGGCGGGGGGGCCACAGATACGCAGTATTTT. Translating it yields CASSRSGGGATDTQYF.

The rearrangement uses TRBV7-2 and TRBJ2-1; D may correspond to TRBD1 or TRBD2 (5 bases each). Germline CDR1 reads SGHTA; CDR2 reads FQGNSA. The V end was cut by 4 bases, the J end by 3 bases, with 13 bases between. This CDR3 spans 15 amino acids. This CDR3 reads CASSSEGQIYNEQFF. The CDR3 bases are TGTGCCAGCAGCTCCGAGGGGCAGATCTACAATGAGCAGTTCTTC.

On this clonotype itself: One base away lies a much larger clone, so this may be a sequencing read error. This chain links TRBV10-3 with TRBJ2-1, with 13 bases that match TRBD2. Germline V gene lookup returns CDR1 ENHRY and CDR2 SYGVKD. V lost 6 bases, J lost 5 bases, and 1 base stayed unmatched. The CDR3 covers 14 residues. CDR3 region: CAIRGTSGNNEQFF. The CDR3 DNA reads as TGTGCCATCAGGGGGACTAGCGGGAACAATGAGCAGTTCTTC.

There are many counts of this clonotype. V gene TRBV7-2 combines with J gene TRBJ2-3; TRBD2 matches at 11 bases. J gave up 1 base and V 5 bases, and 2 bases lay outside the gene matches. Looked up from germline, CDR1 is SGHTA and CDR2 is FQGNSA. The CDR3 spans 15 residues. CDR3 sequence (DNA): TGTGCCAGCAGCGAACTAGCGGGGGGCACAGATACGCAGTATTTT. Amino acid sequence: CASSELAGGTDTQYF.

The chain carries TRBV3-1 and TRBJ1-1; 8 nucleotides line up with TRBD1. CDR3 size: 15 residues. Per germline, CDR1 LGHDT and CDR2 YNNKEL (reference sequence). Trimming at V came to 7 bases and at J to 5 bases, leaving 12 bases not matched to a gene. The CDR3 DNA is TGTGCCAGCACAGGGGTTGGACAGGGTGTTACTGAAGCTTTCTTT. Protein sequence: CASTGVGQGVTEAFF.

In this sample, this clonotype turned up a few times. This sequence joins TRBV4-1 and TRBJ1-5; the D gene is possibly TRBD1 (6 bases). Trimming took 1 base from V and 2 from J, leaving 12 bases between them. This CDR3 has 16 residues. Looked up from germline, CDR1 is MGHRA and CDR2 is YSYEKL. CDR3 sequence reads: CASSQVKQGGNQPQHF. As DNA, the CDR3 is TGCGCCAGCAGCCAAGTTAAACAGGGAGGCAATCAGCCCCAGCATTTT.

This clonotype was counted ten times or more. The chain recombines TRBV9 with TRBJ2-3, with D possibly matching TRBD2 (6 bases). The CDR3 spans 13 residues. V dropped 1 base and J dropped 4 bases, with 7 bases sitting between them. Germline CDR1 is SGDLS and CDR2 is YYNGEE. The CDR3 here is CASSVSSADTQYF. CDR3 coding DNA: TGTGCCAGCAGCGTATCTAGCGCAGATACGCAGTATTTT. Full variable domain (missing parts from reference TRBV9 and TRBJ2-3): DSGVTQTPKHLITATGQRVTLRCSPRSGDLSVYWYQQSLDQGLQFLIQYYNGEERAKGNILERFSAQQFPDLHSELNLSSLELGDSALYFCASSVSSADTQYFGPGTRLTVL.

The chain uses TRBV20-1 and TRBJ2-7; 9 positions agree with TRBD1. The CDR3 runs 14 residues. In germline, CDR1 is DFQATT, CDR2 SNEGSKA (reference sequence). V lost 7 bases to trimming and J lost 5 bases; unmatched junction nucleotides: 12. CDR3 residues: CSGRRPGTGNEQYF. In DNA, the CDR3 is TGCAGTGGGAGACGTCCCGGGACAGGGAACGAGCAGTACTTC.

This clonotype has just a few counts. The chain links TRBV12-3 or TRBV12-4 to TRBJ2-1; a possible D gene is TRBD1 (6 bases). This CDR3 contains 13 residues. V was clipped by 4 bases and J by 7 bases, with 11 bases between them. CDR3 amino acids: CASSSTGWNEQFF. The CDR3 DNA sequence: TGTGCCAGCAGTTCCACAGGGTGGAATGAGCAGTTCTTC.

This clonotype was counted between two and nine times. This chain links TRBV27 with TRBJ2-1, with 12 bases that match TRBD2. The CDR3 contains 19 residues. Germline assignment: CDR1 MNHEY and CDR2 SMNVEV (reference sequence). J was trimmed by 0 bases and V by 6 bases; bases with no gene match: 12. CDR3 in amino acids: CASSHGGLAGFHSYNEQFF. In DNA, the CDR3 is TGTGCCAGCAGCCACGGGGGACTAGCGGGTTTCCACTCCTACAATGAGCAGTTCTTC.

The V gene is TRBV3-1, the J gene TRBJ2-5; D is possibly TRBD1 or TRBD2 (5 bases each). V lost 4 bases and J lost 1, with 16 bases in between. Per germline, CDR1 LGHDT and CDR2 YNNKEL (reference sequence). The CDR3 runs to 16 residues. In DNA form, the CDR3 reads TGTGCCAGCAGCCTGGGGGTTGGTATGCGCCAAGAGACCCAGTACTTC. Translating gives CASSLGVGMRQETQYF.

The sample holds a few counts of this clonotype. The chain uses TRBV7-6 and TRBJ2-3, with 9 bases identical to TRBD2. The ends lost 0 bases at V and 4 bases at J; junction bases unmatched: 11. Germline lookup yields CDR1 SGHVS and CDR2 FNYEAQ. This CDR3 is built from 18 residues. CDR3 amino acids: CASSLAPPLAGGADTQYF. The CDR3 coding sequence is TGTGCCAGCAGCTTAGCGCCCCCACTTGCGGGGGGGGCAGATACGCAGTATTTT. Filled out from reference TRBV7-6 and TRBJ2-3, the complete variable domain reads GAGVSQSPRYKVTKRGQDVALRCDPISGHVSLYWYRQALGQGPEFLTYFNYEAQQDKSGLPNDRFSAERPEGSISTLTIQRTEQRDSAMYRCASSLAPPLAGGADTQYFGPGTRLTVL.

The CDR3 bases are TGCAGTGCTCGACGACCAGGGACAGGGGGCGTGAAGACCCAGTACTTC. Residues: CSARRPGTGGVKTQYF. V usage is TRBV20-1 and J usage is TRBJ2-5, with TRBD1 matching 12 bases. Trimming took 5 bases from V and 6 from J; bases not matched to a gene: 13. The CDR3 has 16 residues. The V gene's germline CDR1 is DFQATT and CDR2 SNEGSKA (reference sequence).

This clonotype has a handful of counts. The chain combines TRBV11-2 with TRBJ2-3; D may correspond to TRBD1 or TRBD2 (5 bases each). Germline V gene sequence: CDR1 SGHAT, CDR2 FQNNGV. Deletions cut 6 bases from V and 4 bases from J, with 17 bases between. The CDR3 sequence is 15 residues long. The CDR3 sequence: CASSRDAVEADTQYF. DNA for the CDR3: TGTGCCAGCAGTCGGGACGCGGTGGAGGCAGATACGCAGTATTTT.